The clone carrying this T cell receptor beta chain has only one observation. The target antigen is unknown. These data are taken from a study of shared clonotypes between healthy human individuals. Whole-study results and caveats: Only blood samples were collected, and tissue repertoires likely differ.

Method: immunoSEQ multiplex PCR; TCRdb's copy keeps in-frame clones and lacks some. Altogether 1.5 million to 2.5 million clones are present, over 85% being singletons, with the ten largest covering roughly 1%. This CDR3 region has 14 residues. Looked up from germline, CDR1 is SGDLS and CDR2 is YYNGEE. V was pared by 3 bases and J by 5 bases, with 14 bases between. Naive CD8 cells, CD45RO-negative and positively selected for CCR7, excluded terminally differentiated effector memory CD45RA+ cells. Donors were healthy HIV-negative adults without recently reported acute infections or vaccinations. This receptor was identified in a man younger than 35 in good health. The chain employs TRBV9 and TRBJ2-5; the D call may be TRBD1 or TRBD2 (6 bases each). The sample taken for sequencing was naive CD8+ T cells sorted from blood. The CDR3 nucleotides read TGTGCCAGCAGCGAGGGGGGAGACCTTGAGACCCAGTACTTC. Protein: CASSEGGDLETQYF.